These T cell receptor beta chains were read from a single sample in a study of patients and donors after allogeneic stem cell transplantation. Via MiXCR, TCRdb re-called the RT-PCR reads, giving one row per CDR3 protein. The table lists 900,000 to 1,000,000 distinct CDR3 sequences, 15% to 20% of them singletons. What was sequenced was blood, either unsorted or a sorted T cell fraction (not recorded which). Receptors were obtained from a human donor who was either an allogeneic HSCT recipient or a stem cell or donor lymphocyte infusion donor (not recorded which). It is not recorded whose cells these are; they may come from a transplant donor. The CDR3 runs from the conserved cysteine through the conserved F or W. The order of the fields is V gene, J gene, D gene, clone size, CDR3 protein, CDR3 DNA. D genes are given only for firm matches. Part of the rows lack a size; the others show once, few, many or a class for expanded clones.

V: TRBV5-1; J: TRBJ2-3; D: -; size: -; CDR3: CASSFPSRNTDTQYF; DNA: TGCGCCAGCAGCTTCCCATCTCGTAACACAGATACGCAGTATTTT
V: TRBV6-2/TRBV6-3; J: TRBJ1-2; D: TRBD1; size: -; CDR3: CASRETGGDDGYTF; DNA: TGTGCCAGCAGAGAGACAGGGGGCGATGATGGCTACACCTTC
V: TRBV24-1; J: TRBJ2-7; D: -; size: -; CDR3: CATSDASFYEQYF; DNA: TGTGCCACCAGTGACGCGTCGTTTTACGAGCAGTACTTC
V: TRBV4-2; J: TRBJ2-7; D: -; size: -; CDR3: CASSQEADIRDEQYF; DNA: TGTGCCAGCAGCCAAGAAGCTGACATTCGAGACGAGCAGTACTTC
V: TRBV20-1; J: TRBJ2-5; D: TRBD2; size: many; CDR3: CSANSGGAWQETQYF; DNA: TGCAGTGCTAATAGCGGGGGGGCGTGGCAAGAGACCCAGTACTTC
V: TRBV3-1; J: TRBJ1-5; D: -; size: -; CDR3: CASSQGEGLPQHF; DNA: TGTGCCAGCAGCCAGGGAGAGGGGCTGCCCCAGCATTTT
V: TRBV3-1; J: TRBJ2-3; D: -; size: -; CDR3: CASSQEWPDTQYF; DNA: TGTGCCAGCAGCCAAGAGTGGCCAGATACGCAGTATTTT
V: TRBV4-1; J: TRBJ1-1; D: -; size: -; CDR3: CASSQVIRRTDRIAEAFF; DNA: TGCGCCAGCAGCCAAGTGATCAGAAGGACGGATCGGATCGCGGAAGCTTTCTTT
V: TRBV6-1; J: TRBJ2-2; D: TRBD2; size: few; CDR3: CASSEEEVAGANTGELFF; DNA: TGTGCCAGCAGTGAAGAGGAAGTAGCGGGAGCGAACACCGGGGAGCTGTTTTTT
V: TRBV12-3/TRBV12-4; J: TRBJ2-1; D: -; size: few; CDR3: CASSVAGIGQFF; DNA: TGTGCCAGCAGTGTCGCCGGGATCGGGCAGTTCTTC
V: TRBV5-6; J: TRBJ2-3; D: -; size: -; CDR3: CASSLGAWTDTQYF; DNA: TGTGCCAGCAGCTTGGGGGCCTGGACAGATACGCAGTATTTT
V: TRBV5-1; J: TRBJ2-3; D: -; size: -; CDR3: CASSLARLATDTQYF; DNA: TGCGCCAGCAGCTTGGCCAGGTTAGCCACAGATACGCAGTATTTT
V: TRBV6-5; J: TRBJ2-3; D: TRBD2; size: -; CDR3: CASSYDLRGYTDTQYF; DNA: TGTGCCAGCAGTTACGACTTGCGGGGGTACACAGATACGCAGTATTTT
V: TRBV20-1; J: TRBJ1-1; D: -; size: -; CDR3: CSARDRSGMNTEAFF; DNA: TGCAGTGCTAGAGATCGCTCAGGGATGAACACTGAAGCTTTCTTT
V: TRBV6-2/TRBV6-3; J: TRBJ1-3; D: -; size: few; CDR3: CASSRNRDTIYF; DNA: TGTGCCAGCAGTCGTAATCGGGACACCATATATTTT
V: TRBV29-1; J: TRBJ2-2; D: -; size: -; CDR3: CSIKDRGKNTGELFF; DNA: TGCAGCATCAAAGACCGCGGAAAGAACACCGGGGAGCTGTTTTTT
V: TRBV7-9; J: TRBJ2-1; D: TRBD1; size: -; CDR3: CASSRTGGLDEQFF; DNA: TGTGCCAGCAGCCGAACAGGGGGCTTGGATGAGCAGTTCTTC
V: TRBV7-9; J: TRBJ2-2; D: TRBD2; size: -; CDR3: CASSLLAVQIGELFF; DNA: TGTGCCAGCAGCCTACTAGCGGTTCAGATCGGGGAGCTGTTTTTT
V: TRBV7-6; J: TRBJ1-2; D: -; size: -; CDR3: CASSPGLGEGGYTF; DNA: TGTGCCAGCAGCCCGGGACTGGGAGAAGGCGGCTACACCTTC
V: TRBV20-1; J: TRBJ2-1; D: -; size: many; CDR3: CSAPRRWEQFF; DNA: TGCAGTGCCCCCCGGAGGTGGGAGCAGTTCTTC
V: TRBV3-1; J: TRBJ2-6; D: -; size: few; CDR3: CASSQASGTGANVLTF; DNA: TGTGCCAGCAGCCAAGCATCAGGGACTGGGGCCAACGTCCTGACTTTC
V: TRBV3-1; J: TRBJ2-5; D: -; size: many; CDR3: CASSQAGTQYF; DNA: TGTGCCAGCAGCCAAGCGGGGACCCAGTACTTC
V: TRBV12-3/TRBV12-4; J: TRBJ1-1; D: -; size: many; CDR3: CARGNTEAFF; DNA: TGTGCGAGGGGGAACACTGAAGCTTTCTTT
V: TRBV27; J: TRBJ1-6; D: TRBD1; size: -; CDR3: CASSLYRTGGSPLHF; DNA: TGTGCCAGCAGTTTATATAGGACAGGGGGTTCACCCCTCCACTTT
V: TRBV2; J: TRBJ1-1; D: -; size: -; CDR3: CASIVQKNTEAFF; DNA: TGTGCCAGCATCGTACAGAAGAACACTGAAGCTTTCTTT
V: TRBV12-3/TRBV12-4; J: TRBJ1-2; D: TRBD1; size: few; CDR3: CASSLAGRVGGQITYGYTF; DNA: TGTGCCAGCAGTTTAGCAGGACGTGTTGGGGGACAGATTACCTATGGCTACACCTTC
V: TRBV12-3/TRBV12-4; J: TRBJ1-3; D: -; size: -; CDR3: CASSVGAIGIYF; DNA: TGTGCCAGCAGTGTTGGGGCGATTGGCATATATTTT
V: TRBV29-1; J: TRBJ2-7; D: TRBD1; size: many; CDR3: CSAPGQGPYEQYF; DNA: TGCAGCGCACCCGGACAGGGTCCCTACGAGCAGTACTTC
V: TRBV20-1; J: TRBJ1-2; D: TRBD1; size: -; CDR3: CSARTTGSDYGYTF; DNA: TGCAGTGCCAGAACGACAGGGTCTGACTATGGCTACACCTTC
V: TRBV18; J: TRBJ1-5; D: -; size: -; CDR3: CASQGLRGNQPQHF; DNA: TGTGCCAGCCAGGGTTTGAGAGGCAATCAGCCCCAGCATTTT
V: TRBV5-6; J: TRBJ2-7; D: TRBD1; size: -; CDR3: CASCFRDRPYEQYF; DNA: TGTGCCAGCTGTTTCCGGGACAGACCCTACGAGCAGTACTTC
V: TRBV5-1; J: TRBJ2-1; D: TRBD2; size: few; CDR3: CASSLDGRVMRNEQFF; DNA: TGCGCCAGCAGCTTGGACGGGAGGGTGATGAGGAATGAGCAGTTCTTC
V: TRBV6-1; J: TRBJ1-5; D: -; size: many; CDR3: CASSRQGGGKGNQPQHF; DNA: TGTGCCAGCAGTCGCCAGGGTGGGGGTAAGGGCAATCAGCCCCAGCATTTT
V: TRBV6-2/TRBV6-3; J: TRBJ2-4; D: TRBD1; size: few; CDR3: CASSYVLRQGSRQNIQYF; DNA: TGTGCCAGCAGTTACGTCCTACGACAGGGAAGTAGGCAAAACATTCAGTACTTC
V: TRBV6-1; J: TRBJ2-3; D: TRBD2; size: -; CDR3: CASTPSTAGGPGDTQYF; DNA: TGTGCCAGCACTCCATCGACAGCGGGAGGGCCTGGAGATACGCAGTATTTT
V: TRBV9; J: TRBJ2-2; D: -; size: few; CDR3: CASSVLAYTGELFF; DNA: TGTGCCAGCAGCGTTTTGGCGTACACCGGGGAGCTGTTTTTT
V: TRBV4-3; J: TRBJ2-7; D: -; size: -; CDR3: CASSQEGGIGGHEQYF; DNA: TGCGCCAGCAGCCAAGAGGGGGGGATAGGGGGCCACGAGCAGTACTTC
V: TRBV12-3/TRBV12-4; J: TRBJ2-5; D: TRBD1; size: many; CDR3: CASSPGGGLGETQYF; DNA: TGTGCCAGCAGCCCAGGGGGCGGTCTGGGTGAGACCCAGTACTTC
V: TRBV7-8; J: TRBJ2-7; D: TRBD1; size: few; CDR3: CASSKPPGQGSYEQYF; DNA: TGTGCCAGCAGCAAACCTCCGGGACAGGGTTCCTACGAGCAGTACTTC
V: TRBV27; J: TRBJ1-6; D: -; size: few; CDR3: CASSSNPLSLEFYNSPLHF; DNA: TGTGCCAGCAGTTCTAACCCCCTCTCCCTGGAATTTTATAATTCACCCCTCCACTTT